A single sample gave rise to the 29 T cell receptor beta chains below, sequenced in a study of T cell responses to AZD1222 COVID-19 vaccine. The assay was immunoSEQ multiplex PCR, and TCRdb's table has in-frame clones only and misses some. The data hold roughly 100,000 clones, with approximately 88% observed a single time. Specimen: peripheral blood, collected on day 0 of AZD1222 vaccination. These receptors were obtained from an adult in good health.

V is TRBV7-2 and J is TRBJ2-4, with D maybe TRBD1 (6 bases). This CDR3 has 15 residues. The V gene lost 5 bases and the J gene lost 3 bases, with 14 bases spanning the gap. Germline CDR1 reads SGHTA; CDR2 reads FQGNSA. The CDR3, as DNA: TGTGCCAGCAGCCCACAGGGCACGGGCAAAAACATTCAGTACTTC. It yields the protein CASSPQGTGKNIQYF.

The chain employs TRBV7-2 and TRBJ1-2, with 7 bases lining up with TRBD1. The CDR3 runs to 13 residues. J was trimmed by 4 bases and V by 5 bases; bases with no gene match: 4. From germline, CDR1 is SGHTA and CDR2 FQGNSA. CDR3 loop: CASSRDSFYGYTF. The CDR3, as DNA: TGTGCCAGCAGCAGGGACAGCTTCTATGGCTACACCTTC.

The rearrangement links TRBV7-2 to TRBJ1-1; TRBD1 is a possible D gene (6 bases). Trimming pared 3 bases from V and 1 base from J, leaving 9 bases between. This CDR3 is 14 amino acids long. Germline V gene lookup returns CDR1 SGHTA and CDR2 FQGNSA. This CDR3 is CASSFVGQNTEAFF. Here the CDR3 DNA reads TGTGCCAGCAGCTTCGTGGGACAGAACACTGAAGCTTTCTTT. Complete variable domain (other parts from reference TRBV7-2 and TRBJ1-1): GAGVSQSPSNKVTEKGKDVELRCDPISGHTALYWYRQSLGQGLEFLIYFQGNSAPDKSGLPSDRFSAERTGGSVSTLTIQRTQQEDSAVYLCASSFVGQNTEAFFGQGTRLTVV.

The chain is built from TRBV3-1 (or the pseudogene TRBV3-2) and TRBJ1-5; no firm D call. Germline loops: CDR1 LGHDT, CDR2 YNNKEL (reference sequence). V lost 4 bases and J lost 7, with 8 bases in between. The CDR3 spans 12 residues. CDR3 residues: CASSPRGQPQHF. Here the CDR3 DNA reads TGTGCCAGCAGCCCCCGAGGCCAGCCCCAGCATTTT.

The chain uses TRBV28 and TRBJ1-4; a weak D match, TRBD1 (5 bases). CDR1 is MDHEN and CDR2 is SYDVKM in the germline V gene. This CDR3 has 17 residues. V lost 1 base and J lost 8, with 20 bases in between. Here the CDR3 reads CASSLFGDLGEKEKLFF. The CDR3 DNA follows: TGTGCCAGCAGTTTATTCGGGGACCTTGGAGAGAAGGAAAAACTGTTTTTT.

This clone was recorded once. The chain links TRBV5-4 to TRBJ1-1, with TRBD1 matching 9 bases. The V segment lost 0 bases and the J segment 3 bases; nucleotides outside the gene matches: 0. CDR3 length: 14 residues. The germline gives CDR1 SGHNT, CDR2 YYREEE (reference sequence). The CDR3 region has the DNA TGTGCCAGCAGCTTGGACAGGGGGCACACTGAAGCTTTCTTT. Residues: CASSLDRGHTEAFF. The full variable domain, rest sourced from reference TRBV5-4 and TRBJ1-1, is ETGVTQSPTHLIKTRGQQVTLRCSSQSGHNTVSWYQQALGQGPQFIFQYYREEENGRGNFPPRFSGLQFPNYSSELNVNALELDDSALYLCASSLDRGHTEAFFGQGTRLTVV.

The rearrangement uses TRBV4-1 and TRBJ2-2, with D possibly being TRBD1 (6 bases). V was pared by 4 bases and J by 0 bases, with 9 bases between. The CDR3 has 15 residues. CDR1 MGHRA and CDR2 YSYEKL come from the germline V gene. CDR3 nucleotide sequence: TGCGCCAGCAGCCGGTCAGGGGCGAACACCGGGGAGCTGTTTTTT. Translated: CASSRSGANTGELFF.

The gene calls are TRBV7-6 and TRBJ2-7; D possibly corresponds to TRBD2 (5 bases). This CDR3 is built from 16 residues. V gave up 3 bases and J gave up 3 bases, with 18 bases separating them. Looked up from germline, CDR1 is SGHVS and CDR2 is FNYEAQ. The CDR3 is CASSFRRGPDYYEQYF. CDR3 nucleotide sequence: TGTGCCAGCAGCTTTCGTCGGGGTCCCGACTACTACGAGCAGTACTTC.

The chain couples TRBV3-1 (or the pseudogene TRBV3-2) to TRBJ2-2, with D uncertain. V was clipped by 4 bases and J by 4 bases, with 4 bases between them. The CDR3 loop spans 12 amino acids. The germline V gene encodes CDR1 LGHDT and CDR2 YNNKEL (reference sequence). CDR3 nucleotide sequence: TGTGCCAGCAGCCTAACCACCGGGGAGCTGTTTTTT. It codes for CASSLTTGELFF.

This clone appeared a single time. The V call is TRBV7-2, the J call TRBJ2-7; 7 nucleotides match TRBD2. Germline lookup yields CDR1 SGHTA and CDR2 FQGNSA. J was trimmed by 3 bases and V by 5 bases; bases with no gene match: 10. This CDR3 has 15 residues. The CDR3 spells CASSTEGGGGYEQYF. CDR3 in DNA: TGTGCCAGCAGCACGGAGGGAGGCGGGGGCTACGAGCAGTACTTC.

The chain recombines TRBV4-1 with TRBJ1-2; tentative D call: TRBD1 (6 bases). Germline values: CDR1 MGHRA, CDR2 YSYEKL. The CDR3 spans 13 residues. The V end lost 0 bases, the J end lost 7 bases, and 9 bases lay between the germline ends. The CDR3 DNA follows: TGCGCCAGCAGCCAAGAGGAACAGGGTGGCTACACCTTC. This codes for CASSQEEQGGYTF.

The chain joins TRBV10-1 to TRBJ2-2; D is uncertain. The CDR3 length is 13 residues. Trimming took 6 bases from V and 0 from J, leaving 5 bases between them. The germline V gene encodes CDR1 WNHNN and CDR2 SYGVQD (reference sequence). The CDR3 sequence: CASSTANTGELFF. CDR3 coding DNA: TGCGCCAGCAGCACAGCGAACACCGGGGAGCTGTTTTTT.

V gene TRBV10-3 combines with J gene TRBJ2-7; the match to TRBD1 covers 9 bases. This CDR3 comprises 14 residues. Trimming at V came to 7 bases and at J to 3 bases, leaving 7 bases not matched to a gene. Germline CDR1 is ENHRY and CDR2 is SYGVKD. Here the CDR3 reads CAINPGQGDYEQYF. The CDR3 nucleotides read TGTGCCATCAATCCGGGACAGGGAGACTACGAGCAGTACTTC.

The chain couples TRBV5-1 to TRBJ2-1; D uncertain. This CDR3 is built from 15 residues. V lost 1 base and J 6 bases, leaving 14 bases between the germline ends. CDR1 is SGHRS and CDR2 is YFSETQ in the germline V gene. The CDR3 bases are TGCGCCAGCAGCTTGAACTTTGACCAGACCAATGAGCAGTTCTTC. Protein: CASSLNFDQTNEQFF.

This clone was picked up one time. The chain links TRBV10-3 to TRBJ1-1; the D gene is possibly TRBD1 (5 bases). Germline-derived CDR1 and CDR2 are ENHRY and SYGVKD. CDR3 length equals 13 residues. Trimming pared 7 bases from V and 1 base from J, leaving 10 bases between. The chain's CDR3 is CAIIGGRNTEAFF. CDR3 coding DNA: TGTGCCATCATCGGGGGTCGGAACACTGAAGCTTTCTTT.

This chain joins TRBV27 and TRBJ1-2, with a tentative D call TRBD1 (5 bases). Germline V gene data show CDR1 as MNHEY and CDR2 as SMNVEV (reference sequence). The CDR3 is 14 amino acids. V dropped 5 bases and J dropped 3 bases, with 13 bases sitting between them. The DNA for the CDR3 is TGTGCCAGCAGTCTCTCAGGGTACGACTATGGCTACACCTTC. Encoded protein: CASSLSGYDYGYTF.

This clone showed up just once. The chain carries TRBV7-2 and TRBJ2-1; 10 bases are shared with TRBD2. V dropped 5 bases and J dropped 5; count of bases not matched to a gene: 6. Germline V gene data show CDR1 as SGHTA and CDR2 as FQGNSA. CDR3 length equals 15 residues. The DNA for the CDR3 is TGTGCCAGCAGCGTGCAGGGACTAGCGAACAATGAGCAGTTCTTC. This gives the protein CASSVQGLANNEQFF.

The gene calls are TRBV24-1 and TRBJ1-2; D is unclear. The CDR3 is made up of 13 amino acids. CDR1 and CDR2 (germline): KGHDR, SFDVKD. V was pared by 5 bases and J by 4 bases, with 10 bases between. CDR3 DNA sequence: TGTGCCACCAGTGCCGGCGGAGCCTATGGCTACACCTTC. Its protein product is CATSAGGAYGYTF.

This clone showed up just once. V gene TRBV7-2 combines with J gene TRBJ2-5, with 11 bases aligning to TRBD2. From germline, CDR1 is SGHTA and CDR2 FQGNSA. With 5 bases clipped from V and 1 base from J, the junction kept 6 bases outside the gene matches. The CDR3 is 16 amino acids. The CDR3 protein is CASSPRLAGPQETQYF. As DNA, the CDR3 is TGTGCCAGCAGCCCCCGACTAGCGGGACCCCAAGAGACCCAGTACTTC.

The chain employs TRBV5-1 and TRBJ2-2; TRBD1 agrees at 10 bases. Losses at the gene ends were 2 bases for V and 3 bases for J; bases not matched to a gene: 13. Looked up from germline, CDR1 is SGHRS and CDR2 is YFSETQ. The length of the CDR3 is 19 residues. CDR3 in amino acids: CASSFRTGGARTHTGELFF. The CDR3 nucleotides are TGCGCCAGCAGCTTTCGGACAGGGGGGGCTCGTACTCACACCGGGGAGCTGTTTTTT.

The chain links TRBV6-1 to TRBJ1-2; 10 bases map to TRBD1. The trim removed 3 bases at V and 2 bases at J, leaving 12 bases unmatched. Germline V gene sequence: CDR1 MNHNS, CDR2 SASEGT. CDR3 size: 18 residues. CDR3 amino acids: CASSEGQGLINPNYGYTF. Here the CDR3 DNA reads TGTGCCAGCAGTGAGGGACAGGGGCTCATAAATCCCAACTATGGCTACACCTTC.

The chain recombines TRBV29-1 with TRBJ1-2, with no clear D. Germline assignment: CDR1 SQVTM and CDR2 ANQGSEA. V dropped 5 bases and J dropped 5 bases, with 15 bases sitting between them. The CDR3 covers 13 residues. The CDR3 DNA sequence: TGCAGCGTTCGGGATTCAGGATTTTATGGCTACACCTTC. It codes for CSVRDSGFYGYTF.

The genes are TRBV4-2 and TRBJ2-4; 10 nucleotides line up with TRBD1. Trimming removed 0 bases from V and 8 bases from J; junction bases left unmatched: 4. CDR3 size: 15 residues. CDR1 is LGHNA and CDR2 is YNFKEQ in the germline V gene. The CDR3 DNA reads as TGTGCCAGCAGCCAAGACGGACAGGGGGTGGACATTCAGTACTTC. Amino acids: CASSQDGQGVDIQYF.

This clone was found a few times. The rearrangement joins TRBV6-5 to TRBJ2-2; no reliable D call. The CDR3 loop spans 15 amino acids. Germline lookup yields CDR1 MNHEY and CDR2 SVGAGI. V was clipped by 2 bases and J by 4 bases, with 11 bases between them. CDR3 sequence (DNA): TGTGCCAGCAGTTACCGACCAGGAACCACCGGGGAGCTGTTTTTT. Its protein product is CASSYRPGTTGELFF.

J is TRBJ2-1 and V is TRBV6-4, with 12 bases fitting TRBD2. From germline, CDR1 is MRHNA and CDR2 SNTAGT. V shed 0 bases and J 6 bases; nucleotides not matched to a gene: 0. This CDR3 has 15 amino acids. The CDR3, as DNA: TGTGCCAGCAGTGACTCGACTAGCGGGAGCAATGAGCAGTTCTTC. Translating gives CASSDSTSGSNEQFF.

The chain has TRBV6-2 or TRBV6-3 and TRBJ1-6, with D uncertain. This CDR3 contains 14 residues. V shed 2 bases and J shed 9 bases, with 11 bases lying between them. CDR1 and CDR2 from the germline V gene are MNHEY and SVGEGT. CDR3 in amino acids: CASSYPHAGSPLHF. The CDR3 nucleotides are TGTGCCAGCAGTTACCCCCACGCAGGTTCACCCCTCCACTTT.

The gene calls are TRBV7-9 and TRBJ2-1; D possibly corresponds to TRBD2 (5 bases). Germline values: CDR1 SEHNR, CDR2 FQNEAQ (reference sequence). CDR3 length: 16 amino acids. V was cut by 1 base and J by 7 bases, with 17 bases left in between. CDR3 coding DNA: TGTGCCAGCAGCTTAGTTACCCCCGGAGGTAGGAATGAGCAGTTCTTC. It encodes CASSLVTPGGRNEQFF.

The V and J genes are TRBV7-2 and TRBJ1-1; D ambiguous. Trimming left V 2 bases short and J 5 bases short, with 9 bases between. CDR1 and CDR2 (germline): SGHTA, FQGNSA. The CDR3 spans 13 residues. Here the CDR3 DNA reads TGTGCCAGCAGCTTAAAGGCCCGGACTGAAGCTTTCTTT. Protein product: CASSLKARTEAFF.

This clone was seen just once. V and J are TRBV6-2 or TRBV6-3 and TRBJ2-1; D assignment may be TRBD1 or TRBD2 (5 bases each). The CDR3 is 12 amino acids. The V end was cut by 5 bases, the J end by 8 bases, with 10 bases between. The germline gives CDR1 MNHEY, CDR2 SVGEGT. In DNA, the CDR3 is TGTGCCAGCAGTCAGGGAGTTGATGAGCAGTTCTTC. Its translation is CASSQGVDEQFF.